This T cell receptor (beta chain) was sequenced during a study of blood T cell repertoires in COVID-19. Measured with immunoSEQ multiplex PCR; TCRdb has only the in-frame clones, and not every one. Here the sample spans 300,000 to 350,000 clones, 87% being singletons. The table lists this clone with a few counts. The germline CDR1 and CDR2 sequences are SGHAT and FQNNGV. The trim removed 0 bases at V and 2 bases at J, leaving 4 bases unmatched. CDR3 size: 16 residues. The sequencing input was peripheral blood. The chain carries TRBV11-2 and TRBJ2-7; 10 bases align to TRBD2. This receptor was taken from a man aged 25 to 45 with COVID-19, enrolled during active disease. CDR3 nucleotide sequence: TGTGCCAGCAGCTTAGAGAGGCTAGCGGGAGCCTACGAGCAGTACTTC. Amino acids: CASSLERLAGAYEQYF.